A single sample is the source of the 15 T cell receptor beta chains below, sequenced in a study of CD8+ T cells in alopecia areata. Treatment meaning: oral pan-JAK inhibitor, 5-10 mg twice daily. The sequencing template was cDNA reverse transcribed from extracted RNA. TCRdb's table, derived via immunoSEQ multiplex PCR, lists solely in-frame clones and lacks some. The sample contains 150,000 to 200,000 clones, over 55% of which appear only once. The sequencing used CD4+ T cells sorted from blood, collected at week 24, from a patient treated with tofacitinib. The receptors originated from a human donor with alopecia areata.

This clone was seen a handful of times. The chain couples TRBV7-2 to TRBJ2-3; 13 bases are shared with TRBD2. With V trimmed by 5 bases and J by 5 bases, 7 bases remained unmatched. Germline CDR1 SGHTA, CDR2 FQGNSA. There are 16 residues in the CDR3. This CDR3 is CASSGLAGARGDTQYF. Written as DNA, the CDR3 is TGTGCCAGCAGCGGACTAGCGGGGGCACGCGGAGATACGCAGTATTTT.

The CDR3 reads CATHSRNSPLHF. CDR3 nucleotides: TGTGCCACCCACAGCCGGAATTCACCCCTCCACTTT. This chain links TRBV6-5 with TRBJ1-6; D not resolved. CDR1 and CDR2 (germline): MNHEY, SVGAGI. The CDR3 has 12 amino acids. The ends were cut back, 10 bases at V and 7 bases at J, with 11 bases in the middle.

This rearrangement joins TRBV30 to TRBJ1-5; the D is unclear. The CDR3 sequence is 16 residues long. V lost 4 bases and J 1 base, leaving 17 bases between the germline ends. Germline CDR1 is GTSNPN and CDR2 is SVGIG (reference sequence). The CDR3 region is CAWIGKHMASNQPQHF. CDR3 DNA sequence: TGTGCCTGGATTGGCAAACACATGGCGAGCAATCAGCCCCAGCATTTT.

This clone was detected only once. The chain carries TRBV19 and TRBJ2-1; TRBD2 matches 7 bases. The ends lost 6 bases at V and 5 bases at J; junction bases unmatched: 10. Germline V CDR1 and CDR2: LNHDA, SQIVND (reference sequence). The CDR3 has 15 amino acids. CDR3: CASSAGLLDHNEQFF. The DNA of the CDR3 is TGTGCCAGTAGCGCGGGACTACTAGACCACAATGAGCAGTTCTTC.

DNA for the CDR3: TGCAGCGTTGGAGACATCAAAACTGAAGCTTTCTTT. This codes for CSVGDIKTEAFF. V is TRBV29-1 and J is TRBJ1-1; D not certain. The V end lost 4 bases, the J end lost 5 bases, and 11 bases lay between the germline ends. This CDR3 contains 12 residues. Germline CDR1 is SQVTM and CDR2 is ANQGSEA.

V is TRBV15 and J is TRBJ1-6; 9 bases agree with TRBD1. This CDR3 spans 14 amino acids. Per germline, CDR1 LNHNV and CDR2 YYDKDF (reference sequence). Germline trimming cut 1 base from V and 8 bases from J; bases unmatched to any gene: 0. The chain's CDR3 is CATSRGDRDSPLHF. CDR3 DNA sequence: TGTGCCACCAGCAGAGGGGACAGGGATTCACCCCTCCACTTT.

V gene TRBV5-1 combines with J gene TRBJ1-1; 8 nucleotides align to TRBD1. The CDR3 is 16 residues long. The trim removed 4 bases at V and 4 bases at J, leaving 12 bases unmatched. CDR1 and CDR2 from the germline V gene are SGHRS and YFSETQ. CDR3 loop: CASSRSGQGVGTEAFF. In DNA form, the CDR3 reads TGCGCCAGCAGCCGATCCGGACAGGGAGTGGGCACTGAAGCTTTCTTT.

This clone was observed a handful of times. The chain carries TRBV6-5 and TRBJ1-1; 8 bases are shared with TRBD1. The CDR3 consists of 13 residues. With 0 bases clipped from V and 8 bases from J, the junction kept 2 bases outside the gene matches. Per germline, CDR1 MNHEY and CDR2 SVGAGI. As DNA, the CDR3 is TGTGCCAGCAGTTACTCCAGACAGGGGGAAGCTTTCTTT. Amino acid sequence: CASSYSRQGEAFF.

CDR3 region: CASSEGGANTGELFF. The CDR3 region has the DNA TGTGCCAGCAGTGAAGGCGGGGCGAACACCGGGGAGCTGTTTTTT. The chain recombines TRBV2 with TRBJ2-2, with a tentative D call TRBD2 (6 bases). The V end was cut by 1 base, the J end by 0 bases, with 6 bases between. This CDR3 comprises 15 residues. CDR1 and CDR2 from the germline V gene are SNHLY and FYNNEI.

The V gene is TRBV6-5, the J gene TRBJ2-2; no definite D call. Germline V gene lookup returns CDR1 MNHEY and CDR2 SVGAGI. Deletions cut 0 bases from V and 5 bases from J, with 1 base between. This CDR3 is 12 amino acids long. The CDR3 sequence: CASSYSTGELFF. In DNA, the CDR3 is TGTGCCAGCAGTTACTCGACCGGGGAGCTGTTTTTT.

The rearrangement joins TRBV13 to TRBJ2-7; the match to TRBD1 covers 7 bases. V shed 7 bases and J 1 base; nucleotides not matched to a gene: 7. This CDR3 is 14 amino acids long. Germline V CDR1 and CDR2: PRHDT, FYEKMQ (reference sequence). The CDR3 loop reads CASNVQGESYEQYF. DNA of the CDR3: TGTGCCAGCAACGTCCAGGGGGAGTCCTACGAGCAGTACTTC.

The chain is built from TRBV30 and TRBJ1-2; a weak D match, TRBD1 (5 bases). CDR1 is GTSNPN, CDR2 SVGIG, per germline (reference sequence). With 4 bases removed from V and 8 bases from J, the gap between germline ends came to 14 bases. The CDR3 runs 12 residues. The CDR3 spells CAWMRGDPGYTF. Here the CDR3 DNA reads TGTGCCTGGATGCGAGGGGATCCGGGCTACACCTTC.

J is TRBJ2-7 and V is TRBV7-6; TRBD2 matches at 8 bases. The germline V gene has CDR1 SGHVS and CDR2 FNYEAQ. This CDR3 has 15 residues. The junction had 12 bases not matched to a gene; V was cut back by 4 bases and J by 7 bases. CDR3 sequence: CASSSSSGGAGEQYF. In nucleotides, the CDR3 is TGTGCCAGCAGCTCATCATCCGGGGGGGCCGGAGAGCAGTACTTC. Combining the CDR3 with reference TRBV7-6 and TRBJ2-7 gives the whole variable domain GAGVSQSPRYKVTKRGQDVALRCDPISGHVSLYWYRQALGQGPEFLTYFNYEAQQDKSGLPNDRFSAERPEGSISTLTIQRTEQRDSAMYRCASSSSSGGAGEQYFGPGTRLTVT.

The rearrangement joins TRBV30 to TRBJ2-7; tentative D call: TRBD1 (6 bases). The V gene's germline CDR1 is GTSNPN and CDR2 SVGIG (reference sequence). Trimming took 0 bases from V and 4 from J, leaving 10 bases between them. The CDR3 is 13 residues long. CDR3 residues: CAWSVSGAYEQYF. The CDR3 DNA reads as TGTGCCTGGAGTGTTTCAGGGGCTTACGAGCAGTACTTC.

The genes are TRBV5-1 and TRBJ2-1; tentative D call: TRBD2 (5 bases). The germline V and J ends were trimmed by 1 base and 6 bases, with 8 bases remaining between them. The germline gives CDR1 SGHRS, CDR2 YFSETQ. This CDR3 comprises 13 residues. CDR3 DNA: TGCGCCAGCAGCTTGTTCCGGGGCAATGAGCAGTTCTTC. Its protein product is CASSLFRGNEQFF.